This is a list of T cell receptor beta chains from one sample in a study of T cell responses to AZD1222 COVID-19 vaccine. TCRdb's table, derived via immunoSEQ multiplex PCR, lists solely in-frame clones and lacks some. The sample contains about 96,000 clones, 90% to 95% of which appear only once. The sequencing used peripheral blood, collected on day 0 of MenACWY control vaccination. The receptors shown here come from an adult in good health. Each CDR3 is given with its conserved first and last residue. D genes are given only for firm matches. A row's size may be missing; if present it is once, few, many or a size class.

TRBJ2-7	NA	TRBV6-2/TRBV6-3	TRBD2	TGTGCCAGCAGTTACAAGAGACTAGCGGGAGGCACCTACGAGCAGTACTTC	CASSYKRLAGGTYEQYF
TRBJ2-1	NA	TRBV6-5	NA	TGTGCCAGCAGCCAGGGTACCTACAATGAGCAGTTCTTC	CASSQGTYNEQFF
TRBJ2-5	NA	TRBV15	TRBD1	TGTGCCACCAGCCCCCAGACAGGGGACGGGGAGACCCAGTACTTC	CATSPQTGDGETQYF
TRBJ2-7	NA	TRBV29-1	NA	TGCAGCGTTGAAGATGGGTTCTCCTACGAGCAGTACTTC	CSVEDGFSYEQYF
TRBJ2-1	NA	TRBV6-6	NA	TGTGCCAGCAGCCTTGGGGGTGGCTCCTACAATGAGCAGTTCTTC	CASSLGGGSYNEQFF
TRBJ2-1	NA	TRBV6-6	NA	TGTGCCAGCAGTTACTCGATAGCCGGACGGGACAATGAGCAGTTCTTC	CASSYSIAGRDNEQFF
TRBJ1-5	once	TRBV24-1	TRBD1	TGTGCCACCAGTGATTACCCCGGGACAGGGGGCAATCAGCCCCAGCATTTT	CATSDYPGTGGNQPQHF
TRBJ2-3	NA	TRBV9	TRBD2	TGTGCCAGCAGCGTAGGTGCCGGTAGCGGGCCCAGCACAGATACGCAGTATTTT	CASSVGAGSGPSTDTQYF
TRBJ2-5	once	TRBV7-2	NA	TGTGCCAGCAGCAAGTCAACAGTGGGTGAGACCCAGTACTTC	CASSKSTVGETQYF
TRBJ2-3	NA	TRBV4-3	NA	TGCGCCAGCAGCTACTTACGAGGCCGCACAGATACGCAGTATTTT	CASSYLRGRTDTQYF
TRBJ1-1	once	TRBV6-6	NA	TGTGCCAGCAGTCTAGACAACACTGAAGCTTTCTTT	CASSLDNTEAFF
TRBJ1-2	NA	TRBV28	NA	TGTGCCAGCAGTCCCGGGTTGGGTGCTAACTATGGCTACACCTTC	CASSPGLGANYGYTF
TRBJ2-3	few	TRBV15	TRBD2	TGTGCCACCAGCACCTTAGCGGGAGGAGATACGCAGTATTTT	CATSTLAGGDTQYF
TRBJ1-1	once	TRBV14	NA	TGTGCCAGCAGAGTCTACCCGGGGAACACTGAAGCTTTCTTT	CASRVYPGNTEAFF
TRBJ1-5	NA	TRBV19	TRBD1	TGTGCCAGTAGTCTAAGACAGGGGGCTATCAATCAGCCCCAGCATTTT	CASSLRQGAINQPQHF
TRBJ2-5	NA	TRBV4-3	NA	TGCGCCAGCAGCCAAGAGTATCCACTGGAGACCCAGTACTTC	CASSQEYPLETQYF
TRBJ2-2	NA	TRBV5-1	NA	TGCGCCAGCAGCTTGGTTAGGATAGCGTCCGGGGAGCTGTTTTTT	CASSLVRIASGELFF
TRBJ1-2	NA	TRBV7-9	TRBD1	TGTGCCAGCACAATTACAGGGGGGGTCTATGGCTACACCTTC	CASTITGGVYGYTF
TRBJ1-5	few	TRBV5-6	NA	TGTGCCAGCAGCTTGTCGGGTAGCAATCAGCCCCAGCATTTT	CASSLSGSNQPQHF
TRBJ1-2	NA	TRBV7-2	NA	TGTGCCAGCAGATTAGCACGTGGTGGGTTGAGGGATGGCTACACCTTC	CASRLARGGLRDGYTF
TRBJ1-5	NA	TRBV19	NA	TGTGCCAGTCAGCCGGGGGGGCCAAATCAGCCCCAGCATTTT	CASQPGGPNQPQHF
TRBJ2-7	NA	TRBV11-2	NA	TGTGCCAGCACCCTGGACGGATTCGAGCAGTACTTC	CASTLDGFEQYF
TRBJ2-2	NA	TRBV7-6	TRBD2	TGTGCCAGCAGCTCCGGGACTAGCATCGCAACCGGGGAGCTGTTTTTT	CASSSGTSIATGELFF
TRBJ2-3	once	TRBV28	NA	TGTGCCAGCTGGGGGGCCGGCACAGATACGCAGTATTTT	CASWGAGTDTQYF
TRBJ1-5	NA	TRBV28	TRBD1	TGTGCCAGCAGGGGACAGGCTAATCAGCCCCAGCATTTT	CASRGQANQPQHF
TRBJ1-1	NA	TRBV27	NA	TGTGCCAGCAGTTTGGGACCCGGGACAAATGAAGCTTTCTTT	CASSLGPGTNEAFF
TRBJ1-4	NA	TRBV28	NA	TGTGCCAGCACCTCTAATGAAAAACTGTTTTTT	CASTSNEKLFF
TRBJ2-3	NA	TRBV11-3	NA	TGTGCCAGCAGCTCAGCTCAAAAGGGGAGTACGCAGTATTTT	CASSSAQKGSTQYF
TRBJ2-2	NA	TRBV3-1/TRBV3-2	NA	TGTGCCAGCAGACTGAGGGAGACCGGGGAGCTGTTTTTT	CASRLRETGELFF
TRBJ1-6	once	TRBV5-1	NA	TGCGCCAGCAGCTCGGCCCTGGGACAATCACCCCTCCACTTT	CASSSALGQSPLHF
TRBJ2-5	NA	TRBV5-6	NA	TGTGCCAGCAGCTTACGTATCGGGGAGACCCAGTACTTC	CASSLRIGETQYF
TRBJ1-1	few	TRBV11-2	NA	TGTGCCAGCAGCTTAGATCGATCTGAAGCTTTCTTT	CASSLDRSEAFF
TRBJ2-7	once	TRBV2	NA	TGTGCCAGCACCGGGACAACGGGCTACGAGCAGTACTTC	CASTGTTGYEQYF
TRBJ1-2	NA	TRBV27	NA	TGTGCCAGCAGTCCCTCAGGGTCCCATGGCTACACCTTC	CASSPSGSHGYTF
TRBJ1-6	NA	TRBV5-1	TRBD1	TGCGCCAGCAGTTCCGGGACAGGGGCCTATAATTCACCCCTCCACTTT	CASSSGTGAYNSPLHF
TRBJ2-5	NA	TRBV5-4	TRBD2	TGTGCCAGCAGCGGGGGGGGTGCGGAGACCCAGTACTTC	CASSGGGAETQYF
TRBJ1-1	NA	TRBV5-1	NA	TGCGCCAGCAGCTCTGGAGGTGGGAGCGCTGAAGCTTTCTTT	CASSSGGGSAEAFF
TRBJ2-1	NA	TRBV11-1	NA	TGTGCCAGCAGCCTCCGACATGGGGAGCAGTTCTTC	CASSLRHGEQFF
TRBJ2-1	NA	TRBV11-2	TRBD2	TGTGCCAGCAGCTTCATAGCGGGAGGGGACAATGAGCAGTTCTTC	CASSFIAGGDNEQFF
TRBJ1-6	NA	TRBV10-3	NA	TGTGCCATCAGTGAGTCAGACCACAATTCACCCCTCCACTTT	CAISESDHNSPLHF
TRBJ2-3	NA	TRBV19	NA	TGTGCCACCACCTATACCGGGACCACCACAGATACGCAGTATTTT	CATTYTGTTTDTQYF